These 18 T cell receptor beta chains came from one sample sequenced in a study of blood T cell repertoires in COVID-19. Only in-frame clones appear in the TCRdb table, and some are missing; sequencing was by immunoSEQ multiplex PCR. The repertoire holds some 100,000 clones, less than 85% seen once, with under 5% in the top ten. Sequencing was performed on peripheral blood. The receptors stem from a man between 65 and 79 years old with COVID-19, enrolled during active disease.

The CDR3 protein is CARSLAEVRDGDTEAFF. CDR3 in DNA: TGTGCCAGAAGCTTGGCGGAGGTCCGAGATGGGGACACTGAAGCTTTCTTT. The chain combines TRBV5-3 with TRBJ1-1; no clear D. TRBV5-3 belongs to the ORF category, with a function that is uncertain. The V end was cut by 0 bases, the J end by 3 bases, with 18 bases between. This CDR3 has 17 residues.

The table lists this clone with a count of one. The chain carries TRBV6-5 and TRBJ2-3, with TRBD1 as a possible D gene (5 bases). CDR3 length equals 15 residues. Trimming removed 6 bases from V and 4 bases from J, with 17 bases in between. Germline V gene lookup returns CDR1 MNHEY and CDR2 SVGAGI. Here the CDR3 DNA reads TGTGCCAGCAGAAAGGGGTCTCTCGCAGCAGATACGCAGTATTTT. Translation gives CASRKGSLAADTQYF.

The chain recombines TRBV2 with TRBJ2-1; 16 nucleotides line up with TRBD2. The CDR3 sequence is 16 residues long. Trimming cost V 7 bases and J 7 bases; bases outside gene matches: 7. Germline CDR1 is SNHLY and CDR2 is FYNNEI. The CDR3 DNA is TGTGCCAGCAACATATTGGGACTAGCGGGAGGGAATGAGCAGTTCTTC. Protein sequence: CASNILGLAGGNEQFF.

This chain uses TRBV7-9 with TRBJ1-2; TRBD1 matches 8 bases. CDR1 SEHNR and CDR2 FQNEAQ come from the germline V gene (reference sequence). This CDR3 has 14 residues. V trimming: 5 bases; J trimming: 7 bases; junction bases outside the gene matches: 9. CDR3: CASSLGQGRSGYTF. CDR3 DNA sequence: TGTGCCAGCAGCCTTGGACAGGGACGCAGTGGCTACACCTTC. The full variable domain, rest sourced from reference TRBV7-9 and TRBJ1-2, is DTGVSQNPRHKITKRGQNVTFRCDPISEHNRLYWYRQTLGQGPEFLTYFQNEAQLEKSRLLSDRFSAERPKGSFSTLEIQRTEQGDSAMYLCASSLGQGRSGYTFGSGTRLTVV.

This clone came up a few times. The genes are TRBV5-5 and TRBJ2-5; the D gene is possibly TRBD2 (6 bases). Germline V gene lookup returns CDR1 SGHKS and CDR2 YYEKEE (reference sequence). Trimming cost V 6 bases and J 5 bases, with 14 bases left between them. The CDR3 covers 13 residues. CDR3 region: CASTIRLDETQYF. In DNA form, the CDR3 reads TGTGCCAGCACCATCCGACTAGATGAGACCCAGTACTTC.

The chain is built from TRBV28 and TRBJ2-7, with D maybe TRBD1 (5 bases). The germline CDR1 and CDR2 sequences are MDHEN and SYDVKM. The CDR3 spans 12 residues. V gave up 5 bases and J gave up 4 bases, with 9 bases separating them. Here the CDR3 reads CASSQTVYEQYF. The CDR3 DNA is TGTGCCAGCAGTCAGACAGTTTACGAGCAGTACTTC. The full variable domain, completed using reference TRBV28 and TRBJ2-7, is DVKVTQSSRYLVKRTGEKVFLECVQDMDHENMFWYRQDPGLGLRLIYFSYDVKMKEKGDIPEGYSVSREKKERFSLILESASTNQTSMYLCASSQTVYEQYFGPGTRLTVT.

The chain has TRBV6-6 and TRBJ2-2; D is perhaps TRBD2 (6 bases). The germline V gene encodes CDR1 MNHNY and CDR2 SVGAGI (reference sequence). The CDR3 is 15 residues long. Trimming took off 4 bases at V and 1 base at J, with 10 bases between the two ends. CDR3 loop: CASSLPGLNTGELFF. The CDR3 nucleotides read TGTGCCAGCAGTTTGCCGGGACTGAACACCGGGGAGCTGTTTTTT.

The V and J genes are TRBV5-4 and TRBJ1-4; 8 nucleotides match TRBD1. This CDR3 region has 17 residues. Germline trimming cut 0 bases from V and 7 bases from J; bases unmatched to any gene: 11. Germline CDR1 is SGHNT and CDR2 is YYREEE (reference sequence). In nucleotides, the CDR3 is TGTGCCAGCAGCTTGGATCCCCAGGGGGCAACAGGTGAAAAACTGTTTTTT. Protein product: CASSLDPQGATGEKLFF.

The genes are TRBV24-1 and TRBJ1-4; 10 bases map to TRBD1. This CDR3 has 15 amino acids. Germline V gene data show CDR1 as KGHDR and CDR2 as SFDVKD. J lost 5 bases, V lost 3 bases, and 2 bases had no gene match. The CDR3 is CATSDPGQGNEKLFF. The DNA of the CDR3 is TGTGCCACCAGTGATCCGGGACAGGGGAATGAAAAACTGTTTTTT.

The CDR3 DNA sequence: TGTGCCAGTAGTGGCAGGGCAGCCTCCTATGGCTACACCTTC. Protein product: CASSGRAASYGYTF. The gene calls are TRBV19 and TRBJ1-2; D may be TRBD1 (5 bases). This CDR3 has 14 residues. Germline lookup yields CDR1 LNHDA and CDR2 SQIVND (reference sequence). The V and J ends lost 5 bases and 4 bases respectively, with 14 bases between them.

The chain employs TRBV18 and TRBJ2-3, with 9 bases that match TRBD2. Trimming at V came to 5 bases and at J to 3 bases, leaving 6 bases not matched to a gene. CDR1 is KGHSH, CDR2 LQKENI, per germline. The CDR3 covers 15 residues. CDR3 DNA: TGTGCCAGCTCAGGGCTAGCGGGAATTACAGATACGCAGTATTTT. Translated, it gives CASSGLAGITDTQYF.

V gene TRBV5-1 combines with J gene TRBJ2-2; 8 bases map to TRBD2. CDR1 is SGHRS, CDR2 YFSETQ, per germline. CDR3 length: 15 residues. The ends lost 2 bases at V and 7 bases at J; junction bases unmatched: 7. The CDR3 loop is CASSFQAGVVGELFF. The CDR3 region has the DNA TGCGCCAGCAGCTTTCAAGCGGGAGTAGTCGGGGAGCTGTTTTTT.

This clone was recorded a few times. The V and J genes are TRBV19 and TRBJ1-1; 10 bases are a match to TRBD1. V lost 5 bases to trimming and J lost 7 bases; unmatched junction nucleotides: 7. This CDR3 has 14 residues. Germline V gives CDR1 LNHDA, CDR2 SQIVND (reference sequence). DNA for the CDR3: TGTGCCAGTAGTGACAGGGGGCGGTTGGATGAAGCTTTCTTT. Its translation is CASSDRGRLDEAFF.

The V and J genes are TRBV29-1 and TRBJ2-1; 8 nucleotides line up with TRBD2. The CDR3 has 12 residues. The germline V gene has CDR1 SQVTM and CDR2 ANQGSEA. V was clipped by 4 bases and J by 6 bases; unmatched bases: 2. CDR3: CSVVRGGNEQFF. The CDR3 DNA follows: TGCAGCGTTGTTCGGGGGGGCAATGAGCAGTTCTTC.

This chain links TRBV3-1 (or the pseudogene TRBV3-2) with TRBJ2-1; 14 bases agree with TRBD2. The germline CDR1 and CDR2 sequences are LGHDT and YNNKEL (reference sequence). V shed 3 bases, J shed 1 base, and the junction held 14 bases outside the gene matches. The CDR3 is made up of 21 amino acids. The CDR3 DNA reads as TGTGCCAGCAGCCATTCCGGGACTAGCGGGAGAAGGTGGGTTTCCTACAATGAGCAGTTCTTC. This sequence encodes CASSHSGTSGRRWVSYNEQFF.

V gene TRBV24-1 combines with J gene TRBJ1-4, with D maybe TRBD1 (5 bases). Germline V CDR1 and CDR2: KGHDR, SFDVKD. This CDR3 has 11 residues. V lost 9 bases and J 8 bases, leaving 9 bases between the germline ends. CDR3 in amino acids: CATEGEEKLFF. As DNA, the CDR3 is TGTGCCACCGAAGGGGAAGAAAAACTGTTTTTT.

V and J are TRBV24-1 and TRBJ2-2; D possibly corresponds to TRBD2 (5 bases). Germline V CDR1 and CDR2: KGHDR, SFDVKD. Deletions cut 7 bases from V and 5 bases from J, with 10 bases between. The CDR3 is 13 residues long. The CDR3 loop is CATRDSQTGELFF. The CDR3 DNA reads TGTGCCACCAGGGACTCTCAGACCGGGGAGCTGTTTTTT.

The V and J genes are TRBV7-2 and TRBJ2-1, with D unclear. Trimming stripped 1 base from V and 0 bases from J, with 7 bases between. Germline lookup yields CDR1 SGHTA and CDR2 FQGNSA. The CDR3 has 15 residues. The CDR3 DNA reads TGTGCCAGCAGCTTAGGGCCAGTCTCCTACAATGAGCAGTTCTTC. This gives the protein CASSLGPVSYNEQFF.